The rows below give T cell receptor beta chains drawn from one sample of a study of CD8 T cells in acute hepatitis C reinfection. Libraries were prepared by immunoSEQ multiplex PCR; TCRdb keeps only in-frame clonotypes and omits some of them. This sample has about 38,000 clones, with about 83% found just once. The material sequenced was naive CD8+ T cells from PBMCs. Source of these receptors: a young man with chronic hepatitis C. The CDR3 runs from the conserved cysteine through the conserved F or W. D genes are given only for firm matches. Clone size is given for some rows only: seen once, a few or many times, or a class if the clone is expanded.

size	D	V	J	DNA	CDR3
-	TRBD2	TRBV6-4	TRBJ2-1	TGTGCCAGCAGCGAGACTAGCGGGGCACCCTACAATGAGCAGTTCTTC	CASSETSGAPYNEQFF
-	-	TRBV6-1	TRBJ1-4	TGTGCCAGCAGTGAACTCAAGGACACAGGGTGGGGTGAAAAACTGTTTTTT	CASSELKDTGWGEKLFF
-	-	TRBV9	TRBJ1-1	TGTGTCAGCGGAGACTTACAACGGAACACTGAAGCTTTCTTT	CVSGDLQRNTEAFF
once	TRBD2	TRBV7-3	TRBJ2-3	TGTGCCAGCAGCTTCGGGACTAGCGGGTACACAGATACGCAGTATTTT	CASSFGTSGYTDTQYF
-	-	TRBV15	TRBJ2-5	TGTGCCACCAGCACCGAGTACCCACCGGGGACCCAGTACTTC	CATSTEYPPGTQYF
-	-	TRBV25-1	TRBJ2-7	TGTGCCAGCGCACCCAGGGGTTACGAGCAGTACTTC	CASAPRGYEQYF
-	TRBD1	TRBV27	TRBJ1-6	TGTGCCAGCAGCCTACAGGGGGCTCTGCGGTGGGGGAATTCACCCCTCCACTTT	CASSLQGALRWGNSPLHF
-	-	TRBV5-6	TRBJ2-1	TGTGCCAGCAGCTTGACCCTAGGGGGACGGAATGAGCAGTTCTTC	CASSLTLGGRNEQFF
-	TRBD1	TRBV4-1	TRBJ1-1	TGCGCCAGCAGCCAAGGACGTCAGGGGGCTGAAGCTTTCTTT	CASSQGRQGAEAFF
-	TRBD1	TRBV10-1	TRBJ2-7	TGCGCCAGCTCTGGGGCCGGGACAGGGCTACACGAGCAGTACTTC	CASSGAGTGLHEQYF
-	-	TRBV9	TRBJ1-2	TGTGCCAGCAGCGTGACTTCGAGCTATGGCTACACCTTC	CASSVTSSYGYTF
once	-	TRBV7-9	TRBJ1-4	TGTGCCAGCAGCTCTCACTTTGCAACTAATGAAAAACTGTTTTTT	CASSSHFATNEKLFF
-	-	TRBV5-1	TRBJ2-7	TGCGCCAGCAGCTTTGACGTTGGGTACGAGCAGTACTTC	CASSFDVGYEQYF
few	-	TRBV19	TRBJ1-5	TGTGCCAGTAAGATACAGGGAGGTGGCAATCAGCCCCAGCATTTT	CASKIQGGGNQPQHF
-	TRBD1	TRBV13	TRBJ2-6	TGTGCCAGCAGCTTCGTTCCGGGACAGGGCGCAACTGGGGCCAACGTCCTGACTTTC	CASSFVPGQGATGANVLTF
-	TRBD1	TRBV7-3	TRBJ2-2	TGTGCCAGCAGCCCATACAGGGGTTCCGGGGAGCTGTTTTTT	CASSPYRGSGELFF
-	-	TRBV30	TRBJ2-7	TGTGCCTGGAGCCTCTCGGGGGAAGGATCCTACGAGCAGTACTTC	CAWSLSGEGSYEQYF
-	-	TRBV6-5	TRBJ2-4	TGTGCCAGCAGTTACCAGGGGACCAAAAACATTCAGTACTTC	CASSYQGTKNIQYF
-	-	TRBV10-2	TRBJ1-4	TGCGCCAGCCGGGACACGGGGAATGAAAAACTGTTTTTT	CASRDTGNEKLFF
-	-	TRBV9	TRBJ1-2	TGTGCCAGCAGTGGAATCTCGGGCAGGGGATCTGTCAATGGTGGCTACACCTTC	CASSGISGRGSVNGGYTF
-	-	TRBV23-1	TRBJ1-1	TGCGCCAGCAGACGCCGACCGGGACACTCGCTGACTGAAGCTTTCTTT	CASRRRPGHSLTEAFF